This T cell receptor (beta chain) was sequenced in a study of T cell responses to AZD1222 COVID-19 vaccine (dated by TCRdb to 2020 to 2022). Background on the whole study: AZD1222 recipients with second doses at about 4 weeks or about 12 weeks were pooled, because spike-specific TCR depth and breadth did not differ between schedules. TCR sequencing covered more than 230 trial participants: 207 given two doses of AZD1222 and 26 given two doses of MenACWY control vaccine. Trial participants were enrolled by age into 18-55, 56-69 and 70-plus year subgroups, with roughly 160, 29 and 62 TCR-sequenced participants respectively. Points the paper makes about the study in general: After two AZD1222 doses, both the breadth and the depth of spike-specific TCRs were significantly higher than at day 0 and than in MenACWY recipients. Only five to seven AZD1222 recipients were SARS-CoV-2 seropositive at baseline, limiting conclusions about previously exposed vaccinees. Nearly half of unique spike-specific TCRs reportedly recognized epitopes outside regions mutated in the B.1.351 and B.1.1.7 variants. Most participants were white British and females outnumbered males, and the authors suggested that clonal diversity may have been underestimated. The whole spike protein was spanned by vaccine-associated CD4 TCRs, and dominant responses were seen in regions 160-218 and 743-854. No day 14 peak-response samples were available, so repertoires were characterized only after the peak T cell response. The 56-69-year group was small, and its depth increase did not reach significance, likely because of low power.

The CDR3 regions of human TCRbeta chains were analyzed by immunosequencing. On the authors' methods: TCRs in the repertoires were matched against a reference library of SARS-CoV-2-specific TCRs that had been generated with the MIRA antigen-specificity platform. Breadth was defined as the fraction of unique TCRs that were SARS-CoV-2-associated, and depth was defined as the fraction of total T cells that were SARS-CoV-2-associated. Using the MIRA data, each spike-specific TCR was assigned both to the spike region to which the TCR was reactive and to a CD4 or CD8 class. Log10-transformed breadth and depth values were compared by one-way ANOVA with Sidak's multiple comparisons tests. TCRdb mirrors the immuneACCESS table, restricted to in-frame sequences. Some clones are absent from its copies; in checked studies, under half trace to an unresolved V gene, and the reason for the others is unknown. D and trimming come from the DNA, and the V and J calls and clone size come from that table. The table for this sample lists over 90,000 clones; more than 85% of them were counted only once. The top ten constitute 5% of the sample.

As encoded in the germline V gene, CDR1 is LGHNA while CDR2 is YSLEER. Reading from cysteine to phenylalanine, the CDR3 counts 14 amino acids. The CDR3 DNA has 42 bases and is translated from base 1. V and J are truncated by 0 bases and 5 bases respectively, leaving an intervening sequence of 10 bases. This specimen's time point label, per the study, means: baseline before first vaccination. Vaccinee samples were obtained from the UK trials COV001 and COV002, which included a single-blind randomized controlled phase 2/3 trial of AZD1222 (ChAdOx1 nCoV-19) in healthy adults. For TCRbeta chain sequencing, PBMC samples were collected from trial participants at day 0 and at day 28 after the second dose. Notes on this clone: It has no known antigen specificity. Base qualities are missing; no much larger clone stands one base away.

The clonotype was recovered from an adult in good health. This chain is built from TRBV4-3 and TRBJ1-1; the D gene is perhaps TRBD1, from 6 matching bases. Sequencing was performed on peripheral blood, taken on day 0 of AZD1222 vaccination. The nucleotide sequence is TGCGCCAGCAGCCAAGATCGGGGGCTTACTGAAGCTTTCTTT. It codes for CASSQDRGLTEAFF.